This T cell receptor beta chain derives from a study of cytomegalovirus exposure and HLA in healthy donors. At the level of the study: The roughly 120 million unique TCR beta sequences, from 150 million to 200 million T cells, were found by an earlier analysis.

CDR1 is MNHEY, CDR2 SMNVEV, per germline (reference sequence). This CDR3 spans 14 amino acids. V was pared by 4 bases and J by 2 bases, with 5 bases of the junction left unmatched. The table lists this clone with a few counts. The PCR made use of 60 Vbeta and 13 Jbeta primers. Here immunoSEQ multiplex PCR was the method, and the copy in TCRdb shows in-frame clones only, minus some. Counted here are some 190,000 clones, about four fifths occurring once; the ten biggest clones make up under 2%. Sequencing used PBMCs. The chain is built from TRBV27 and TRBJ2-7; TRBD1 aligns across 7 bases. The origin of this receptor is a man aged 40-50 years in good health and CMV-seropositive. Written as DNA, the CDR3 is TGTGCCAGCAGTTCAGGGGGTCTGCCCTACGAGCAGTACTTC. It is translated as CASSSGGLPYEQYF.